This record covers a single T cell receptor beta chain. The data were obtained in a study of blood T cell repertoires in COVID-19. This table comes from immunoSEQ multiplex PCR, and its TCRdb copy is limited to in-frame clones, with some not included. The sample contains more than 250,000 clones, over 75% of which appear only once. V lost 3 bases and J 1 base, leaving 8 bases between the germline ends. The CDR3 is 13 residues long. The germline gives CDR1 SGDLS, CDR2 YYNGEE. The TCR was taken from a woman aged 25 to 45 who had recovered from COVID-19. The source material was PBMCs or T cells enriched from blood (not recorded which). The chain joins TRBV9 to TRBJ2-7; possibly TRBD2 for D (5 bases). As DNA, the CDR3 is TGTGCCAGCAGCGAGGGAGTGTCCTACGAGCAGTACTTC. It encodes CASSEGVSYEQYF.